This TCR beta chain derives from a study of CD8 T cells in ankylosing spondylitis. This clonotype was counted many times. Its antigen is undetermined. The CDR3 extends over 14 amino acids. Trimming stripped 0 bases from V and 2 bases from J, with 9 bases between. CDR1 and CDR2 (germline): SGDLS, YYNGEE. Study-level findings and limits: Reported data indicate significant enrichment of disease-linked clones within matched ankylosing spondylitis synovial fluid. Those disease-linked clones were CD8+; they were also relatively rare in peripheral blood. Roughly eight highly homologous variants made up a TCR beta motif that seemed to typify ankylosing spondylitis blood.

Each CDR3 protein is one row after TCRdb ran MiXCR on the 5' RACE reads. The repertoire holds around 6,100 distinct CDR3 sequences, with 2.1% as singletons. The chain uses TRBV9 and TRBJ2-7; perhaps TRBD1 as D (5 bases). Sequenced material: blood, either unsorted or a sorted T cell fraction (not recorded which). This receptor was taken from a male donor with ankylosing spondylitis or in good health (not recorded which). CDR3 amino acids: CASSVDGAPYEQYF. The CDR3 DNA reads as TGTGCCAGCAGCGTAGATGGGGCCCCCTACGAGCAGTACTTC.